This TCR beta chain emerged from a study of yellow fever vaccine responses in identical twins. Findings of the study overall: Twin vaccine T cell responses reportedly seemed partly convergent, partly personalized.

The CDR3 runs to 13 residues. The germline V and J ends were trimmed by 7 bases and 8 bases, with 17 bases remaining between them. Note on this clonotype: Its matching antigen is unknown.

One entry per CDR3 protein results from TCRdb running MiXCR on the RT-PCR reads. The table has around 9,600 distinct CDR3 sequences, approximately 88% seen once. The chain is built from TRBV23-1 and TRBJ1-1; D might be TRBD1 (6 bases). TRBV23-1 is reported as an ORF; its role is uncertain. The starting material was T cells from blood (PBMCs), unsorted or a sorted subset (not recorded which), obtained before or after yellow fever vaccination (not recorded which). This TCR was sampled from a woman under 30 who received the yellow fever vaccine. In nucleotides, the CDR3 is TGCGCCAGCAACCCGCCTGACGACAGGGAAGCTTTCTTT. Translated, it gives CASNPPDDREAFF.